These T cell receptor beta chains were read from a single sample in a study of PD-L1 blockade in urothelial cancer. Sequencing used immunoSEQ multiplex PCR; TCRdb keeps in-frame clones, though not all of them. Here the sample spans 30,000 to 40,000 clones, roughly 80% being singletons. This specimen consisted of PBMCs, obtained around atezolizumab (anti-PD-L1) treatment. The source of these receptors is an elderly man with urothelial cancer. The CDR3 runs from the conserved cysteine through the conserved F or W. A D gene is named only where the DNA matches it firmly. A row's size may be missing; if present it is once, few, many or a size class.

v_gene: TRBV28
d_gene: TRBD1
abundance: once
j_gene: TRBJ1-1
CDR3aa: CASSSSGTGGAEAFF
CDR3nt: TGTGCCAGCAGTTCATCCGGGACAGGGGGGGCTGAAGCTTTCTTT

v_gene: TRBV6-5
d_gene: -
abundance: -
j_gene: TRBJ2-1
CDR3aa: CASSYGGLPTYNEQFF
CDR3nt: TGTGCCAGCAGTTACGGAGGCTTACCCACCTACAATGAGCAGTTCTTC

v_gene: TRBV30
d_gene: TRBD2
abundance: -
j_gene: TRBJ2-2
CDR3aa: CAWSATRTSGHTGELFF
CDR3nt: TGTGCCTGGAGTGCTACCCGGACTAGCGGGCACACCGGGGAGCTGTTTTTT

v_gene: TRBV7-2
d_gene: TRBD1
abundance: -
j_gene: TRBJ2-1
CDR3aa: CASSFDRGPYNEQFF
CDR3nt: TGTGCCAGCAGCTTCGACAGGGGGCCCTACAATGAGCAGTTCTTC

v_gene: TRBV7-8
d_gene: -
abundance: -
j_gene: TRBJ2-7
CDR3aa: CASSLQVSYEQYF
CDR3nt: TGTGCCAGCAGCCTCCAGGTGTCCTACGAGCAGTACTTC

v_gene: TRBV19
d_gene: -
abundance: -
j_gene: TRBJ2-2
CDR3aa: CASSKGAGRGDTGELFF
CDR3nt: TGTGCCAGTAGTAAGGGGGCAGGCAGGGGGGACACCGGGGAGCTGTTTTTT

v_gene: TRBV29-1
d_gene: TRBD1
abundance: -
j_gene: TRBJ2-1
CDR3aa: CSGSDRRFYNEQFF
CDR3nt: TGCAGCGGTTCGGACAGGCGATTCTACAATGAGCAGTTCTTC

v_gene: TRBV5-6
d_gene: -
abundance: -
j_gene: TRBJ1-3
CDR3aa: CASSLGRSSGNTIYF
CDR3nt: TGTGCCAGCAGCTTGGGGAGGAGCTCTGGAAACACCATATATTTT

v_gene: TRBV5-1
d_gene: TRBD1
abundance: -
j_gene: TRBJ2-7
CDR3aa: CASSPGGTGYEQYF
CDR3nt: TGCGCCAGCAGCCCAGGTGGGACAGGGTACGAGCAGTACTTC

v_gene: TRBV2
d_gene: -
abundance: -
j_gene: TRBJ2-3
CDR3aa: CAAQGPFTDTQYF
CDR3nt: TGTGCGGCTCAGGGTCCCTTCACAGATACGCAGTATTTT

v_gene: TRBV5-6
d_gene: TRBD1
abundance: -
j_gene: TRBJ1-2
CDR3aa: CASSLIPGQGPYGYTF
CDR3nt: TGTGCCAGCAGCTTGATTCCGGGACAGGGACCCTATGGCTACACCTTC

v_gene: TRBV7-8
d_gene: TRBD1
abundance: few
j_gene: TRBJ2-7
CDR3aa: CASSGQGKPYEQYF
CDR3nt: TGTGCCAGCAGCGGACAGGGAAAACCCTACGAGCAGTACTTC

v_gene: TRBV18
d_gene: TRBD1
abundance: few
j_gene: TRBJ1-1
CDR3aa: CASSLWDRTEAFF
CDR3nt: TGTGCCAGCTCACTTTGGGACAGAACTGAAGCTTTCTTT

v_gene: TRBV29-1
d_gene: -
abundance: -
j_gene: TRBJ2-3
CDR3aa: CSVDEGGTDTQYF
CDR3nt: TGCAGCGTTGATGAGGGAGGTACAGATACGCAGTATTTT

v_gene: TRBV9
d_gene: -
abundance: -
j_gene: TRBJ1-4
CDR3aa: CASSVQGMTTNEKLFF
CDR3nt: TGTGCCAGCAGCGTCCAGGGGATGACAACTAATGAAAAACTGTTTTTT

v_gene: TRBV19
d_gene: TRBD1
abundance: -
j_gene: TRBJ1-1
CDR3aa: CASSIYRGTEAFF
CDR3nt: TGTGCCAGTAGTATATACAGGGGCACTGAAGCTTTCTTT

v_gene: TRBV7-6
d_gene: -
abundance: -
j_gene: TRBJ2-5
CDR3aa: CASSHNRDQETQYF
CDR3nt: TGTGCCAGCAGCCACAACAGGGATCAAGAGACCCAGTACTTC

v_gene: TRBV6-1
d_gene: TRBD1
abundance: -
j_gene: TRBJ1-2
CDR3aa: CASNRDRGNYGYTF
CDR3nt: TGTGCCAGCAACCGGGACAGGGGTAACTATGGCTACACCTTC

v_gene: TRBV6-5
d_gene: TRBD1
abundance: -
j_gene: TRBJ1-2
CDR3aa: CASSYGRGAYGYTF
CDR3nt: TGTGCCAGCAGTTACGGCAGGGGGGCCTATGGCTACACCTTC

v_gene: TRBV6-6
d_gene: TRBD1
abundance: -
j_gene: TRBJ1-2
CDR3aa: CASSFTGDCGYTF
CDR3nt: TGTGCCAGCAGCTTCACAGGGGACTGTGGCTACACCTTC

v_gene: TRBV7-9
d_gene: -
abundance: -
j_gene: TRBJ1-3
CDR3aa: CASSQTRATGNTIYF
CDR3nt: TGTGCCAGCAGCCAGACTAGGGCAACTGGAAACACCATATATTTT

v_gene: TRBV7-9
d_gene: TRBD1
abundance: -
j_gene: TRBJ2-1
CDR3aa: CASSPGQGAANEQFF
CDR3nt: TGTGCCAGCAGCCCTGGACAGGGGGCGGCCAATGAGCAGTTCTTC

v_gene: TRBV30
d_gene: TRBD1
abundance: -
j_gene: TRBJ1-2
CDR3aa: CAWGRQGFPYGYTF
CDR3nt: TGTGCCTGGGGAAGACAGGGGTTTCCCTATGGCTACACCTTC

v_gene: TRBV5-4
d_gene: TRBD1
abundance: -
j_gene: TRBJ1-1
CDR3aa: CASSWGQGVGTEAFF
CDR3nt: TGTGCCAGCAGCTGGGGACAGGGAGTGGGCACTGAAGCTTTCTTT

v_gene: TRBV18
d_gene: -
abundance: -
j_gene: TRBJ2-7
CDR3aa: CASSPGRRTYEQYF
CDR3nt: TGTGCCAGCTCACCAGGACGGAGGACCTACGAGCAGTACTTC

v_gene: TRBV4-3
d_gene: -
abundance: -
j_gene: TRBJ2-1
CDR3aa: CASSQEGGGNEQFF
CDR3nt: TGCGCCAGCAGCCAAGAGGGTGGGGGGAATGAGCAGTTCTTC

v_gene: TRBV2
d_gene: -
abundance: -
j_gene: TRBJ1-2
CDR3aa: CASSEALQATIYGYTF
CDR3nt: TGTGCCAGCAGTGAAGCTTTACAGGCTACCATCTATGGCTACACCTTC

v_gene: TRBV21-1
d_gene: -
abundance: -
j_gene: TRBJ2-6
CDR3aa: CASTHRVGSGANVLTF
CDR3nt: -

v_gene: TRBV5-1
d_gene: -
abundance: -
j_gene: TRBJ2-7
CDR3aa: CASSSPGLPYEQYF
CDR3nt: TGCGCCAGCAGCTCTCCGGGACTCCCCTACGAGCAGTACTTC

v_gene: TRBV5-1
d_gene: TRBD2
abundance: -
j_gene: TRBJ2-5
CDR3aa: CASSPAGVRGETQYF
CDR3nt: TGCGCCAGCAGCCCAGCGGGAGTAAGAGGAGAGACCCAGTACTTC

v_gene: TRBV10-3
d_gene: TRBD1
abundance: -
j_gene: TRBJ2-2
CDR3aa: CATRDRETTGELFF
CDR3nt: TGTGCCACGCGGGACAGGGAGACCACCGGGGAGCTGTTTTTT

v_gene: TRBV5-4
d_gene: TRBD1
abundance: -
j_gene: TRBJ2-3
CDR3aa: CASSLDRGQGDTQYF
CDR3nt: TGTGCCAGCAGCTTGGACAGGGGGCAGGGAGATACGCAGTATTTT

v_gene: TRBV15
d_gene: -
abundance: few
j_gene: TRBJ2-3
CDR3aa: CATSRVRGGTQYF
CDR3nt: TGTGCCACCAGCAGAGTTCGAGGAGGTACGCAGTATTTT

v_gene: TRBV21-1
d_gene: -
abundance: -
j_gene: TRBJ1-3
CDR3aa: CASSKAPRVSGNTIYF
CDR3nt: TGTGCCAGCAGCAAAGCACCAAGAGTCTCTGGAAACACCATATATTTT

v_gene: TRBV5-8
d_gene: TRBD2
abundance: -
j_gene: TRBJ2-1
CDR3aa: CASSLFRGGRNNEQFF
CDR3nt: TGTGCCAGCAGCTTGTTTCGGGGGGGGCGCAACAATGAGCAGTTCTTC

v_gene: TRBV29-1
d_gene: TRBD1
abundance: once
j_gene: TRBJ2-3
CDR3aa: CSVAWGQGSADTQYF
CDR3nt: TGCAGCGTTGCTTGGGGACAGGGGTCCGCAGATACGCAGTATTTT

v_gene: TRBV19
d_gene: -
abundance: once
j_gene: TRBJ1-2
CDR3aa: CASSIGTEMDYGYTF
CDR3nt: TGTGCCAGTAGTATAGGCACAGAAATGGATTATGGCTACACCTTC

v_gene: TRBV11-2
d_gene: TRBD2
abundance: -
j_gene: TRBJ2-7
CDR3aa: CASSLGDGGYEQYF
CDR3nt: TGTGCCAGCAGCTTAGGGGACGGGGGGTACGAGCAGTACTTC

v_gene: TRBV5-1
d_gene: -
abundance: -
j_gene: TRBJ2-2
CDR3aa: CASRLGEHGTGELFF
CDR3nt: TGCGCCAGCAGGTTGGGGGAGCACGGAACCGGGGAGCTGTTTTTT

v_gene: TRBV6-6
d_gene: -
abundance: -
j_gene: TRBJ2-1
CDR3aa: CASTRYNEQFF
CDR3nt: TGTGCCAGCACTCGGTACAATGAGCAGTTCTTC

v_gene: TRBV4-2
d_gene: -
abundance: -
j_gene: TRBJ2-7
CDR3aa: CASSLEYLAVGGEQYF
CDR3nt: TGTGCCAGCAGCTTGGAATATTTAGCGGTGGGCGGCGAGCAGTACTTC

v_gene: TRBV30
d_gene: TRBD2
abundance: once
j_gene: TRBJ2-3
CDR3aa: CAWSASGFTDTQYF
CDR3nt: TGTGCCTGGAGTGCTAGCGGCTTCACAGATACGCAGTATTTT

v_gene: TRBV4-1
d_gene: -
abundance: -
j_gene: TRBJ1-4
CDR3aa: CASSRQANEKLFF
CDR3nt: TGCGCCAGCAGCCGGCAGGCGAATGAAAAACTGTTTTTT

v_gene: TRBV12-5
d_gene: TRBD1
abundance: -
j_gene: TRBJ2-1
CDR3aa: CASGRTQGAVGNEQFF
CDR3nt: TGTGCTAGTGGCCGGACCCAGGGGGCAGTTGGGAATGAGCAGTTCTTC

v_gene: TRBV6-1
d_gene: -
abundance: -
j_gene: TRBJ1-1
CDR3aa: CASSEAGAGYDEAFF
CDR3nt: TGTGCCAGCAGTGAAGCGGGGGCAGGGTATGATGAAGCTTTCTTT